The T cell receptor (beta chain) under discussion was sequenced for a study of shared clonotypes between healthy human individuals. Overall study findings and caveats: Sampling used blood alone; tissue repertoires probably differ. Generally, estimated richness proved larger in naive subsets than it did in memory subsets.

The method was immunoSEQ multiplex PCR; TCRdb's version includes in-frame clones alone and lacks a portion of them. This sample carries some 380,000 clones, 90% to 97% of them seen once, and the ten largest clones take less than 0.35%. V was clipped by 7 bases and J by 3 bases, with 10 bases between them. Germline loops: CDR1 ENHRY, CDR2 SYGVKD. The CDR3 is made up of 13 amino acids. As concerns this clone: The antigen remains undetermined.

Input material: memory CD8+ T cells sorted from blood. Subset here: CD45RO+ cells pooled with CCR7-negative TemRA cells. The receptor's source is a man aged 25 to 40 in good health. The V and J genes are TRBV10-3 and TRBJ2-1; no firm D call. DNA for the CDR3: TGTGCCATCACGGATAACCACTACAATGAGCAGTTCTTC. Amino acid sequence: CAITDNHYNEQFF.